The 8 T cell receptor beta chains presented below share a single source sample, sequenced in a study of beta chain features in type 1 diabetes. Reverse transcription of all isolated RNA meant that expressed TCRB transcripts were sequenced. Sequenced by immunoSEQ multiplex PCR; TCRdb stores in-frame clones only, minus some. Here the sample spans some 150,000 clones, 11% being singletons. Sequences were obtained from central memory CD4+ T cells from blood. The source is a man aged 18 to 30 in good health.

This chain joins TRBV4-3 and TRBJ2-7; possible D gene TRBD2, 6 bases. Germline CDR1 LGHNA, CDR2 YSLEER. V was cut by 0 bases and J by 3 bases, with 15 bases left in between. The CDR3 sequence is 16 residues long. The CDR3 loop is CASSQELGGVFYEQYF. Here the CDR3 DNA reads TGCGCCAGCAGCCAAGAGTTAGGCGGGGTCTTCTACGAGCAGTACTTC.

A few counts support this clone. This sequence joins TRBV30 and TRBJ1-1; D ambiguous. V lost 4 bases and J lost 4, with 10 bases in between. This CDR3 comprises 12 residues. CDR1 is GTSNPN, CDR2 SVGIG, per germline (reference sequence). Written as DNA, the CDR3 is TGTGCCTGGACAGGAAGGGTCACTGAAGCTTTCTTT. This codes for CAWTGRVTEAFF.

This clone turned up a few times. The chain links TRBV29-1 to TRBJ2-3; 7 bases are shared with TRBD2. Germline CDR1 reads SQVTM; CDR2 reads ANQGSEA. The CDR3 runs to 14 residues. With V trimmed by 4 bases and J by 1 base, 5 bases remained unmatched. The CDR3 protein is CSVGVAGGTDTQYF. The CDR3 coding sequence is TGCAGCGTTGGAGTGGCGGGAGGCACAGATACGCAGTATTTT.

This clone showed up just a few times. V usage is TRBV25-1 and J usage is TRBJ2-2, with TRBD1 identical over 9 bases. This CDR3 spans 16 amino acids. CDR1 is MGHDK and CDR2 is SYGVNS in the germline V gene. Germline trimming cut 4 bases from V and 0 bases from J; bases unmatched to any gene: 3. CDR3 sequence reads: CASSARTGANTGELFF. The DNA for the CDR3 is TGTGCCAGCAGTGCCAGGACAGGGGCGAACACCGGGGAGCTGTTTTTT. The entire variable domain, with the rest obtained from reference TRBV25-1 and TRBJ2-2, is as follows: EADIYQTPRYLVIGTGKKITLECSQTMGHDKMYWYQQDPGMELHLIHYSYGVNSTEKGDLSSESTVSRIRTEHFPLTLESARPSHTSQYLCASSARTGANTGELFFGEGSRLTVL.

The chain uses TRBV30 and TRBJ2-3; 9 nucleotides align to TRBD2. The germline gives CDR1 GTSNPN, CDR2 SVGIG (reference sequence). J was trimmed by 3 bases and V by 1 base; bases with no gene match: 2. The CDR3 has 14 residues. The CDR3 DNA reads as TGTGCCTGGAGTGAGGGACTAGCAACAGATACGCAGTATTTT. The encoded protein is CAWSEGLATDTQYF. The full variable domain, in which reference TRBV30 and TRBJ2-3 provide the parts outside the CDR3, is SQTIHQWPATLVQPVGSPLSLECTVEGTSNPNLYWYRQAAGRGLQLLFYSVGIGQISSEVPQNLSASRPQDRQFILSSKKLLLSDSGFYLCAWSEGLATDTQYFGPGTRLTVL.

This clone was detected many times. The chain has TRBV4-3 and TRBJ2-3; no clear D. CDR3 length: 15 amino acids. Germline CDR1 reads LGHNA; CDR2 reads YSLEER. V was clipped by 0 bases and J by 1 base, with 8 bases between them. CDR3 sequence (DNA): TGCGCCAGCAGCCAAGAGAACGTTCGCACAGATACGCAGTATTTT. It codes for CASSQENVRTDTQYF.

The CDR3 nucleotides are TGTGCCAGCAAGGAGATGGAGTTCTCTGAAGCTTTCTTT. This encodes CASKEMEFSEAFF. The chain employs TRBV2 and TRBJ1-1; D unresolved. The CDR3 totals 13 residues. Germline V CDR1 and CDR2: SNHLY, FYNNEI. The V gene lost 7 bases and the J gene lost 6 bases, with 15 bases spanning the gap.

This chain links TRBV21-1 with TRBJ2-4. TRBV21-1 is a documented pseudogene. The CDR3 has 18 amino acids. The CDR3 protein is CASSTPRETRVAKNIQYF. The CDR3 coding sequence is TGTGCCAGCAGCACCCCAAGGGAGACCAGGGTGGCCAAAAACATTCAGTACTTC.